These 27 T cell receptor beta chains were sequenced from one sample in a study of blood T cells in healthy people across ages. The second PCR ran about 6 to 12 cycles with a sample-barcoded 5' primer and J-beta primers. In TCRdb, the 5' RACE reads were re-called with MiXCR into one record per CDR3 protein. Here the sample spans hundreds of thousands of distinct CDR3 sequences, 20% to 25% being singletons. What was sequenced was blood. These receptors were obtained from a man in his 70s in good health.

The V call is TRBV3-1, the J call TRBJ2-5; the D gene is possibly TRBD1 (6 bases). With 1 base removed from V and 5 bases from J, the gap between germline ends came to 17 bases. The CDR3 extends over 16 amino acids. Germline V gene sequence: CDR1 LGHDT, CDR2 YNNKEL (reference sequence). CDR3 protein: CASSQAGQRHWETQYF. CDR3 bases: TGTGCCAGCAGCCAAGCAGGACAGCGTCATTGGGAGACCCAGTACTTC.

This clonotype was counted only a few times. The chain employs TRBV3-1 and TRBJ2-1, with 7 bases lining up with TRBD1. The J call may be mistaken, given a closer DNA end match to TRBJ2-5. The CDR3 spans 14 residues. The germline V gene has CDR1 LGHDT and CDR2 YNNKEL (reference sequence). CDR3 bases: TGTGCCAGCAGCCAGTCAACAGGGGCGGAGACCCAGTACTTC. Translating gives CASSQSTGAETQYF.

Ten or more counts support this clonotype. The CDR3 protein is CASSRRSDGTGGYNEQFF. The DNA for the CDR3 is TGTGCCAGCAGCCGCCGCAGCGATGGGACAGGGGGGTACAATGAGCAGTTCTTC. V and J are TRBV14 and TRBJ2-1, with TRBD1 identical over 11 bases. Germline V lookup: CDR1 SGHDN, CDR2 FVKESK. V trimming: 4 bases; J trimming: 4 bases; junction bases outside the gene matches: 12. CDR3 length: 18 amino acids. The whole variable domain, remainder taken from reference TRBV14 and TRBJ2-1, is EAGVTQFPSHSVIEKGQTVTLRCDPISGHDNLYWYRRVMGKEIKFLLHFVKESKQDESGMPNNRFLAERTGGTYSTLKVQPAELEDSGVYFCASSRRSDGTGGYNEQFFGPGTRLTVL.

Of note for this clonotype: One end of the junction varies from germline; a read error may be responsible. The chain recombines TRBV5-1 with TRBJ2-2, with D maybe TRBD1 (6 bases). The CDR3 runs to 14 residues. The germline V gene encodes CDR1 SGHRS and CDR2 YFSETQ. The CDR3, as DNA: TGCGCCAGCAGTTTGGACAGACCCACCGGGGAGCTGTTTTTT. Protein product: CASSLDRPTGELFF.

This sequence joins TRBV6-5 and TRBJ1-1; 7 bases are shared with TRBD1. There are 14 residues in the CDR3. Trimming at V came to 6 bases and at J to 1 base, leaving 5 bases not matched to a gene. The germline gives CDR1 MNHEY, CDR2 SVGAGI. CDR3 in DNA: TGTGCCAGCAGCTGGGACAGCGAGAACACTGAAGCTTTCTTT. The encoded protein is CASSWDSENTEAFF.

The chain couples TRBV28 to TRBJ1-1; D remains unclear. V lost 11 bases and J lost 1, with 8 bases in between. Germline-derived CDR1 and CDR2 are MDHEN and SYDVKM. This CDR3 spans 11 amino acids. For the CDR3, the DNA is TGTGCCGGTCAATCGAACACTGAAGCTTTCTTT. This codes for CAGQSNTEAFF.

In this sample, this clonotype turned up a few times. The V and J genes are TRBV5-1 and TRBJ2-5; the match to TRBD2 covers 12 bases. Trimming removed 0 bases from V and 2 bases from J; junction bases left unmatched: 8. This CDR3 contains 18 residues. The germline gives CDR1 SGHRS, CDR2 YFSETQ. The CDR3 bases are TGCGCCAGCAGCTTGGCTCTAGCGGGAGGGGATCGGCAAGAGACCCAGTACTTC. This encodes CASSLALAGGDRQETQYF.

The DNA for the CDR3 is TGTGCCAGCAGCGTCAGAGAGGGGGGCACAGATACGCAGTATTTT. It specifies CASSVREGGTDTQYF. The gene calls are TRBV9 and TRBJ2-3; possibly TRBD1 for D (6 bases). This CDR3 region has 15 residues. Germline-derived CDR1 and CDR2 are SGDLS and YYNGEE. V lost 2 bases and J 1 base, leaving 11 bases between the germline ends.

The genes are TRBV29-1 and TRBJ1-5; D remains ambiguous. The V and J ends lost 6 bases and 7 bases respectively, with 7 bases between them. CDR1 is SQVTM and CDR2 is ANQGSEA in the germline V gene. This CDR3 comprises 10 residues. The CDR3 protein is CSVLGQPQHF. The CDR3 nucleotides are TGCAGCGTACTGGGGCAGCCCCAGCATTTT.

In nucleotides, the CDR3 is TGTGCCAGCAGCCAAGGTGCAGCGGGGAATGAGCAGTTCTTC. Translating gives CASSQGAAGNEQFF. The chain combines TRBV3-1 with TRBJ2-5; 7 bases match TRBD2. The better agreement between TRBJ2-1 and the DNA end casts doubt on the J call. Looked up from germline, CDR1 is LGHDT and CDR2 is YNNKEL (reference sequence). CDR3 length: 14 residues.

A few counts support this clonotype. The V call is TRBV7-9, the J call TRBJ1-6; no reliable D call. CDR1 SEHNR and CDR2 FQNEAQ come from the germline V gene (reference sequence). This CDR3 comprises 12 residues. Trimming shortened V by 1 base and J by 9 bases, and 4 bases separated the two germline ends. CDR3 residues: CASSLVTSPLHF. CDR3 in DNA: TGTGCCAGCAGCTTAGTTACTTCACCCCTCCACTTT.

The gene calls are TRBV12-5 and TRBJ2-1; 8 bases match TRBD1. Germline loops: CDR1 LGHNT, CDR2 FRNRAP. The CDR3 spans 15 residues. V shed 6 bases, J shed 2 bases, and the junction held 6 bases outside the gene matches. The CDR3 reads CASGPMDRAYNEQFF. Written as DNA, the CDR3 is TGTGCTAGTGGCCCCATGGACAGGGCCTACAATGAGCAGTTCTTC.

In its sample, this clonotype was seen a few times. The V and J genes are TRBV3-1 and TRBJ1-1, with D unresolved. The V gene lost 0 bases and the J gene lost 4 bases, with 15 bases spanning the gap. Germline CDR1 LGHDT, CDR2 YNNKEL (reference sequence). This CDR3 contains 16 residues. The CDR3 is CASSQDSFGEGTEAFF. CDR3 DNA sequence: TGTGCCAGCAGCCAAGATAGTTTCGGGGAGGGCACTGAAGCTTTCTTT. Looking up the rest from reference TRBV3-1 and TRBJ1-1 gives the full variable domain: DTAVSQTPKYLVTQMGNDKSIKCEQNLGHDTMYWYKQDSKKFLKIMFSYNNKELIINETVPNRFSPKSPDKAHLNLHINSLELGDSAVYFCASSQDSFGEGTEAFFGQGTRLTVV.

The rearrangement links TRBV20-1 to TRBJ1-1; 7 bases are shared with TRBD1. This CDR3 comprises 14 residues. Germline CDR1 is DFQATT and CDR2 is SNEGSKA (reference sequence). The J segment lost 4 bases and the V segment lost 0 bases, leaving 5 bases of the junction unmatched. The CDR3 protein is CSAREQGRGTEAFF. In nucleotides, the CDR3 is TGCAGTGCTAGAGAACAGGGGCGAGGCACTGAAGCTTTCTTT.

This clonotype has only a few counts. The CDR3 sequence: CATGRPSSYEQYF. The CDR3 coding sequence is TGTGCGACGGGACGACCCAGCTCCTACGAGCAGTACTTC. The rearrangement joins TRBV6-6 to TRBJ2-5, with D possibly called TRBD1 or TRBD2 (5 bases each). The J call may not be correct, given that the DNA end is closer to TRBJ2-7. Germline CDR1 reads MNHNY; CDR2 reads SVGAGI (reference sequence). The CDR3 extends over 13 amino acids.

The chain recombines TRBV5-1 with TRBJ2-3; 7 bases agree with TRBD2. Germline CDR1 SGHRS, CDR2 YFSETQ. The junction had 6 bases not matched to a gene; V was cut back by 5 bases and J by 3 bases. The CDR3 covers 14 residues. The CDR3, as DNA: TGCGCCAGCAGTGCGCGGGAGTTGACAGATACGCAGTATTTT. Its translation is CASSARELTDTQYF.

This clonotype was found a few times. The rearrangement joins TRBV28 to TRBJ1-4; D perhaps matches TRBD1 (5 bases). The CDR3 length is 12 residues. CDR1 and CDR2 from the germline V gene are MDHEN and SYDVKM. V was cut by 9 bases and J by 2 bases, with 7 bases left in between. Here the CDR3 reads CASQGTNEKLFF. The CDR3 DNA reads as TGTGCCAGTCAGGGTACTAATGAAAAACTGTTTTTT.

This clonotype was observed a few times. The J gene is TRBJ2-7, the V gene TRBV5-1, with TRBD1 matching 8 bases. The CDR3 runs 14 residues. Germline CDR1 SGHRS, CDR2 YFSETQ. V was pared by 2 bases and J by 4 bases, with 5 bases of the junction left unmatched. CDR3 nucleotide sequence: TGCGCCAGCAGCTTAACCGGGACAGGATACGAGCAGTACTTC. It specifies CASSLTGTGYEQYF.

The chain couples TRBV20-1 to TRBJ1-1; 9 bases fit TRBD1. Germline V gene data show CDR1 as DFQATT and CDR2 as SNEGSKA (reference sequence). The ends lost 6 bases at V and 1 base at J; junction bases unmatched: 6. The CDR3 is made up of 14 amino acids. This CDR3 reads CSARRTGANTEAFF. CDR3 DNA: TGCAGTGCGCGCAGGACAGGGGCGAACACTGAAGCTTTCTTT.

This clonotype has at least ten counts. The rearrangement uses TRBV7-2 and TRBJ2-3; D is unclear. The CDR3 covers 14 residues. Germline CDR1 is SGHTA and CDR2 is FQGNSA. With 6 bases removed from V and 4 bases from J, the gap between germline ends came to 14 bases. DNA for the CDR3: TGTGCCAGCAGTTTGTTGAGAAACTCAGATACGCAGTATTTT. Amino acids: CASSLLRNSDTQYF.

The chain employs TRBV29-1 and TRBJ1-1; D uncertain. Trimming removed 6 bases from V and 3 bases from J, with 14 bases in between. This CDR3 contains 13 residues. Germline CDR1 SQVTM, CDR2 ANQGSEA. The CDR3 DNA reads as TGCAGCGTGGATAAACAGAGCGACACTGAAGCTTTCTTT. It yields the protein CSVDKQSDTEAFF.

This clonotype was detected only a few times. The chain is built from TRBV5-1 and TRBJ2-5, with D possibly matching TRBD2 (5 bases). The assigned J gene may be wrong: the sequence end matches TRBJ2-1 better. CDR3 length: 15 residues. The germline V gene has CDR1 SGHRS and CDR2 YFSETQ. The CDR3 region has the DNA TGCGCCAGCAGCTTGTTGGAGGTCTCCTACAATGAGCAGTTCTTC. It is translated as CASSLLEVSYNEQFF.

The chain has TRBV9 and TRBJ2-7, with TRBD2 as a possible D gene (5 bases). Germline CDR1 is SGDLS and CDR2 is YYNGEE. V was shortened by 4 bases and J by 2 bases, with 10 bases between the two germline ends. This CDR3 contains 13 residues. The CDR3 spells CASSPADPYEQYF. The CDR3 nucleotides read TGTGCCAGCAGCCCAGCGGACCCCTACGAGCAGTACTTC.

The V and J genes are TRBV5-1 and TRBJ2-5; 8 bases line up with TRBD2. The DNA matches TRBJ2-7 better at its end, which makes the J call doubtful. Looked up from germline, CDR1 is SGHRS and CDR2 is YFSETQ. The CDR3 extends over 16 amino acids. The CDR3 region has the DNA TGCGCCAGCAGCCGGGGGGGGTCTTACGCGACGGGCGAGCAGTACTTC. Translated, it gives CASSRGGSYATGEQYF.

The genes are TRBV3-1 and TRBJ1-2; 9 bases map to TRBD1. Germline V lookup: CDR1 LGHDT, CDR2 YNNKEL (reference sequence). The V segment lost 3 bases and the J segment 4 bases; nucleotides outside the gene matches: 6. The CDR3 covers 15 residues. Here the CDR3 DNA reads TGTGCCAGCAGCCACCAAGACAGGGGGGCCTATGGCTACACCTTC. Encoded protein: CASSHQDRGAYGYTF.

A remark on this clonotype: One end of the junction is discordant with germline, which a read error may explain. The chain employs TRBV20-1 and TRBJ2-5; 10 bases map to TRBD2. The CDR3 is 14 residues long. From germline, CDR1 is DFQATT and CDR2 SNEGSKA (reference sequence). As DNA, the CDR3 is TGCAGTGTTCTAGCGGGAGACTCCCAAGGGACCCAGTACTTC. Its translation: CSVLAGDSQGTQYF.

The chain uses TRBV5-1 and TRBJ2-5, with 9 bases that match TRBD1. The J call may be faulty, since TRBJ2-1 better matches the DNA end. Germline V gene lookup returns CDR1 SGHRS and CDR2 YFSETQ. The CDR3 runs 16 residues. The CDR3 nucleotides read TGCGCCAGCAGCTTGGACGGGACAGGGTTAGTCAATGAGCAGTTCTTC. This translates into CASSLDGTGLVNEQFF.